This is a list of T cell receptor beta chains from one sample in a study of blood T cell repertoires in COVID-19. Data came from immunoSEQ multiplex PCR; TCRdb stores just in-frame clones and leaves some out. The sample has a few hundred thousand clones, around 83% seen once. Sequenced material: peripheral blood. Receptor source: a man younger than 40 who had recovered from COVID-19. CDR3s include the opening cysteine and the closing phenylalanine or tryptophan. The D gene is left open where the match is weak. Clone size is given for some rows only: seen once, a few or many times, or a class if the clone is expanded.

j_call v_call clone_size d_call cdr3_aa cdr3_nt
TRBJ2-7 TRBV7-2 . . CASSPTLGSIYEQYF TGTGCCAGCAGCCCAACCCTGGGCAGTATCTACGAGCAGTACTTC
TRBJ1-2 TRBV5-8 many . CASSLGGGSNYGYTF TGTGCCAGCAGCCTGGGAGGGGGATCTAACTATGGCTACACCTTC
TRBJ2-7 TRBV9 once . CASSMSGETTYEQYF TGTGCCAGCAGCATGAGTGGGGAGACAACCTACGAGCAGTACTTC
TRBJ1-2 TRBV28 once . CASSDTRREGYTF TGTGCCAGCAGTGATACCCGGAGGGAGGGCTACACCTTC
TRBJ1-5 TRBV2 once TRBD1 CASVRGGGQPQHF TGTGCCAGCGTAAGAGGGGGCGGTCAGCCCCAGCATTTT
TRBJ1-4 TRBV5-1 . . CASSLGGDEKLFF TGCGCCAGCAGTCTCGGGGGGGATGAAAAACTGTTTTTT
TRBJ2-5 TRBV2 once TRBD2 CASKPGTRRQETQYF TGTGCCAGCAAGCCTGGGACTAGACGACAAGAGACCCAGTACTTC
TRBJ1-4 TRBV28 . . CASSLVIGASSTNEKLFF TGTGCCAGCAGTTTAGTTATAGGGGCTTCTTCAACTAATGAAAAACTGTTTTTT
TRBJ1-1 TRBV28 once . CASRRQMNTEAFF TGTGCCAGCAGGCGACAAATGAACACTGAAGCTTTCTTT
TRBJ2-4 TRBV7-2 . . CASSSPVRAKGKNIQYF TGTGCCAGCAGCTCCCCCGTGCGGGCGAAGGGCAAAAACATTCAGTACTTC
TRBJ2-1 TRBV7-8 . . CASSLASVPGNEQFF TGTGCCAGCAGCTTAGCTAGCGTGCCCGGCAATGAGCAGTTCTTC
TRBJ1-1 TRBV2 . . CADGDGGENTEAFF TGTGCCGACGGTGATGGCGGAGAGAACACTGAAGCTTTCTTT
TRBJ2-7 TRBV14 . TRBD2 CASSPGLVGLWEQYF TGTGCCAGCAGCCCGGGACTAGTTGGGCTTTGGGAGCAGTACTTC
TRBJ1-5 TRBV19 . TRBD1 CASGQGRNSNQPQHF TGTGCCAGTGGACAGGGCCGAAATAGCAATCAGCCCCAGCATTTT
TRBJ1-3 TRBV7-6 . TRBD1 CASSLGTGAANTIYF TGTGCCAGCAGCTTAGGGACAGGGGCGGCAAACACCATATATTTT